This T cell receptor (beta chain) was retrieved from a study of blood T cell repertoires in COVID-19. Whole-study context: Sample material is recorded as cDNA or gDNA derived from T cells, B-cell-depleted T cells, or PBMCs.

The CDR3 runs to 15 residues. Germline CDR1 and CDR2: SGHTA and FQGTGA. Trimming pared 1 base from V and 0 bases from J, leaving 9 bases between. Assay: immunoSEQ multiplex PCR; the TCRdb copy retains only in-frame clones and omits some. The sample shows about 390,000 clones, about 87% of them seen only once. This clonotype originated in a woman in her sixties or seventies with COVID-19, enrolled during active disease. Specimen: peripheral blood. This chain uses TRBV7-3 with TRBJ1-1, with D unclear. The CDR3 loop is CASSLNGGLNTEAFF. The CDR3 DNA sequence: TGTGCCAGCAGCTTAAACGGCGGATTGAACACTGAAGCTTTCTTT.